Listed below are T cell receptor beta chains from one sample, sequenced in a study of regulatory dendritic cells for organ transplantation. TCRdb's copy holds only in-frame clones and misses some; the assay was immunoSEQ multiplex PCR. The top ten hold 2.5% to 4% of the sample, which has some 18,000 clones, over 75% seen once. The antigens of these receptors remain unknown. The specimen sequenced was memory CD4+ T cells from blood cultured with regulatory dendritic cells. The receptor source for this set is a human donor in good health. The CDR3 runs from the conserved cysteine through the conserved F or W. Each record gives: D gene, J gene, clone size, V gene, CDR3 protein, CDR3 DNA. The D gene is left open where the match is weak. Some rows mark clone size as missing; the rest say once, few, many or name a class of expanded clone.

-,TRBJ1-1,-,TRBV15,CATSRKGQDTEAFF,TGTGCCACCAGCAGGAAGGGGCAGGACACTGAAGCTTTCTTT
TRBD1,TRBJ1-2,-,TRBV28,CASSLRAGGGYTF,TGTGCCAGCAGTTTAAGGGCAGGGGGCGGCTACACCTTC
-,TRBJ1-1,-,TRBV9,CASSVGGVRGNTEAFF,TGTGCCAGCAGCGTAGGAGGGGTCCGAGGGAACACTGAAGCTTTCTTT
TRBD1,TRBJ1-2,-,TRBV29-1,CSAWTGGNYGYTF,TGCAGCGCATGGACAGGGGGAAACTATGGCTACACCTTC
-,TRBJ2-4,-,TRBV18,CASSPAQRAKNIQYF,TGTGCCAGCTCACCGGCCCAGCGAGCCAAAAACATTCAGTACTTC
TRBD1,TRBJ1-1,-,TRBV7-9,CASSPRQGRGTEAFF,TGTGCCAGCAGCCCCCGACAGGGAAGGGGAACTGAAGCTTTCTTT
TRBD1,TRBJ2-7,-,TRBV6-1,CASSEDPDRNEQYF,TGTGCCAGCAGTGAGGACCCGGACAGGAACGAGCAGTACTTC
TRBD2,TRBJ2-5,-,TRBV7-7,CASSLRLAGGLGETQYF,TGTGCTAGCAGCTTAAGGCTAGCGGGGGGCCTGGGAGAGACCCAGTACTTC
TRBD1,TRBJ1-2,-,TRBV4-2,CASSEPGQGNYGYTF,TGTGCCAGCAGCGAACCGGGACAGGGTAACTATGGCTACACCTTC
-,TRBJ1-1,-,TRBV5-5,CASSLEWGNTEAFF,TGTGCCAGCAGCTTGGAGTGGGGGAACACTGAAGCTTTCTTT
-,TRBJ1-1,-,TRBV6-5,CASSYVGGTTEAFF,TGTGCCAGCAGTTACGTTGGGGGAACCACTGAAGCTTTCTTT
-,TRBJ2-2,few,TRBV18,CASSPTHTGELFF,TGTGCCAGCTCACCCACTCACACCGGGGAGCTGTTTTTT
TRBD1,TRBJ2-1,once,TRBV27,CASRPYGTDSYNEQFF,TGTGCCAGCAGACCCTACGGGACAGACTCCTACAATGAGCAGTTCTTC
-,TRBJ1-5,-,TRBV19,CASSIEGLGGQPQHF,TGTGCCAGTAGTATTGAAGGGCTAGGAGGTCAGCCCCAGCATTTT
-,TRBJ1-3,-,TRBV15,CATSRDTTEGNTIYF,TGTGCCACCAGCAGAGATACCACCGAGGGAAACACCATATATTTT
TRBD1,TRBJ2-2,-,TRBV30,CAFDRGLDTNTGELFF,TGTGCCTTTGACAGGGGGTTGGACACGAACACCGGGGAGCTGTTTTTT
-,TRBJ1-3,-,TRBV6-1,CASSVDSYTGNTIYF,TGTGCCAGCAGTGTGGACAGTTATACTGGAAACACCATATATTTT
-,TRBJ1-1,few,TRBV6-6,CASTTGATEAFF,TGTGCCAGCACCACGGGTGCGACTGAAGCTTTCTTT
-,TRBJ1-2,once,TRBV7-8,CASSLGNYGYTF,TGTGCCAGCAGCCTGGGGAACTATGGCTACACCTTC
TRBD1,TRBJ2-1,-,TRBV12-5,CASGLERQGVNEQFF,TGTGCTAGTGGTTTGGAGAGACAGGGGGTCAATGAGCAGTTCTTC
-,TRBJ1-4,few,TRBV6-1,CASSTDTNEKLFF,TGTGCCAGCAGCACAGACACCAATGAAAAACTGTTTTTT
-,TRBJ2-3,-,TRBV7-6,CASSLLSTDTQYF,TGTGCCAGCAGCTTATTGAGCACAGATACGCAGTATTTT
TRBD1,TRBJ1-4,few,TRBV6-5,CASRQTGTGTEKLFF,TGTGCCAGCAGGCAGACCGGGACAGGGACTGAAAAACTGTTTTTT
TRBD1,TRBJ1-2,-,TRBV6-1,CASSVGQDISYGYTF,TGTGCCAGCAGTGTTGGACAGGACATTTCATATGGCTACACCTTC
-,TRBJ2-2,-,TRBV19,CASRRAGTGGELFF,TGTGCCAGTAGGAGGGCAGGGACCGGCGGGGAGCTGTTTTTT
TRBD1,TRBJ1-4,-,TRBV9,CASSVSLGGDEKLFF,TGTGCCAGCAGCGTATCGTTAGGGGGCGATGAAAAACTGTTTTTT
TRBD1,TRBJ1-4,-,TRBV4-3,CASSQRQGGEKLFF,TGCGCCAGCAGCCAGAGGCAGGGGGGTGAAAAACTGTTTTTT
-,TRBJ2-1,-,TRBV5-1,CASSLSSAYNEQFF,TGCGCCAGCAGCTTATCTTCAGCATACAATGAGCAGTTCTTC
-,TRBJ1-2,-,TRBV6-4,CASSDSERMGGYTF,TGTGCCAGCAGTGACTCGGAGCGGATGGGGGGCTACACCTTC
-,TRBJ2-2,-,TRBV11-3,CASSLAQYTGELFF,TGTGCCAGCAGCTTAGCTCAGTATACCGGGGAGCTGTTTTTT
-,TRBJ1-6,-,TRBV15,CATSERNSPLHF,TGTGCCACCAGCGAGAGAAATTCACCCCTCCACTTT
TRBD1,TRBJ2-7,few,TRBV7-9,CASSLDTRGSLKRYEQYF,TGTGCCAGCAGCTTAGATACCAGGGGGAGTCTGAAGCGGTACGAGCAGTACTTC
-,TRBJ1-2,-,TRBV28,CASSSEAVYGYTF,TGTGCCAGCAGTTCCGAGGCGGTCTATGGCTACACCTTC
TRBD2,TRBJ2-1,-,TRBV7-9,CASSSPGLAFNEQFF,TGTGCCAGCAGCTCCCCGGGACTAGCATTCAATGAGCAGTTCTTC
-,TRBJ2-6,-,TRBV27,CASSSSGANVLTF,TGTGCCAGCAGTTCCTCTGGGGCCAACGTCCTGACTTTC
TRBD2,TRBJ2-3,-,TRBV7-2,CASSLDGGGRPYTQYF,TGTGCCAGCAGCCTGGACGGCGGGGGGCGCCCCTATACGCAGTATTTT
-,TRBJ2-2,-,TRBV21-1,CASRDRGFTGELFF,TGTGCCAGCAGGGACAGGGGGTTCACCGGGGAGCTGTTTTTT
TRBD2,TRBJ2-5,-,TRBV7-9,CASSPPTRGGRHQETQYF,TGTGCCAGCAGCCCACCCACCCGCGGGGGGCGCCACCAAGAGACCCAGTACTTC
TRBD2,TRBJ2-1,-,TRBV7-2,CASLTGGHNEQFF,TGTGCCAGCCTGACGGGAGGTCACAATGAGCAGTTCTTC
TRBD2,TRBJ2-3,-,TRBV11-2,CASSLAGGKTDTQYF,TGTGCCAGCAGCTTAGCGGGGGGGAAAACAGATACGCAGTATTTT
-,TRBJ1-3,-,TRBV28,CASSSLGGGNTIYF,TGTGCCAGCAGTTCCCTGGGAGGTGGAAACACCATATATTTT
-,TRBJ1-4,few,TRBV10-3,CAISDYGGELFF,TGTGCCATCAGTGACTATGGGGGTGAGCTGTTTTTT
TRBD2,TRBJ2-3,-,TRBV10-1,CASSETSGLSTDTQYF,TGCGCCAGCAGTGAGACTAGCGGATTAAGCACAGATACGCAGTATTTT
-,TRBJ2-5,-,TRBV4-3,CASSQVPAETQYF,TGCGCCAGCAGCCAAGTCCCGGCCGAGACCCAGTACTTC
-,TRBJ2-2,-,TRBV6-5,CASSYLNGELFF,TGTGCCAGCAGTTACCTGAACGGGGAGCTGTTTTTT
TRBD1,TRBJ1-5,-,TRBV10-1,CASSDLQGKSNQPQHF,TGCGCCAGCAGTGACCTACAGGGGAAGAGCAATCAGCCCCAGCATTTT
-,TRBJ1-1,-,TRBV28,CASSLTYRAFF,TGTGCCAGCAGTCTAACCTACAGGGCTTTCTTT
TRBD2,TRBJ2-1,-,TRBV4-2,CASSQDGTSGGNEQFF,TGTGCCAGCAGCCAAGATGGGACTAGCGGGGGCAATGAGCAGTTCTTC
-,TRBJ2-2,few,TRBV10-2,CASSEEGPLFGELFF,TGCGCCAGCAGTGAGGAAGGGCCCCTTTTCGGGGAGCTGTTTTTT
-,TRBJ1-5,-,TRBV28,CASHQGKQPQHF,TGTGCCAGTCACCAGGGGAAACAGCCCCAGCATTTT
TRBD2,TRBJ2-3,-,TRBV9,CASSDAGGMIGTDTQYF,TGTGCCAGCAGCGACGCGGGGGGGATGATAGGCACAGATACGCAGTATTTT
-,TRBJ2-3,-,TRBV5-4,CASSLGPGGDTQYF,TGTGCCAGCAGCTTAGGACCAGGGGGGGATACGCAGTATTTT